This T cell receptor beta chain was observed in a study of blood T cell repertoires in COVID-19 (TCRdb year 2020). About the investigation overall: Samples from collaborators originated in the United States, Italy and Spain and spanned both the acute and convalescent phases of COVID-19. The material from the prospective study consisted of cDNA or gDNA derived from T cells, B-cell-depleted T cells, or PBMCs. Subjects who had been exposed to COVID-19, were actively infected with it, or had recovered from it provided the deeply sampled blood TCRbeta repertoires that made up the dataset. The repertoires were made available in a free public database intended to serve as a resource for research on the immune response to SARS-CoV-2. The samples were drawn from two sources: the first 160 participants of the ongoing ImmuneRACE study, and over 950 subjects contributed by 6 global collaborators. Sample metadata almost always included a de-identified subject ID, COVID-19 status, age in years and sex. Where available, HLA class I and class II types were obtained from metadata supplied by the sample provider rather than from assay-based typing. Study-wide conclusions, independent of this receptor: The quantity of clinical and demographic metadata differed by source and by participant and was supplied without curation.

About this clone itself: Which antigen it targets is not known. The sample holds no much larger clone one base away, and base qualities are not on file.

At one collaborating source in Seattle, patients were enrolled during active infection and were followed longitudinally through the course of disease. Collaborating institutions collected whole blood in K2EDTA tubes following their own protocols. For TCRbeta analysis, collaborators shipped samples as frozen whole blood, isolated PBMCs, or DNA extracted from either of those sample types. The immunoSEQ Assay, a bias-controlled multiplex PCR, was used to amplify TCRbeta CDR3 regions from genomic DNA. The published analysis was carried out like this. Nucleated cell counts per sample were estimated from amplification of reference gene primers within the assay. Sequence reads were collapsed and filtered to measure the absolute abundance of every unique TCRbeta CDR3 rearrangement. Productive Simpson clonality was computed per sample as the square root of Simpson's diversity index over productive rearrangements. The table was pulled from immuneACCESS by TCRdb, which kept in-frame rearrangements only. Such tables lose some clones; where checked, under half of the loss comes from unresolved V genes, and the rest has no known cause. That table supplies the V and J calls and clone size; D and trimming were determined from the DNA. The sample contains about 210,000 clones, roughly four fifths of them found a single time. The top ten constitute approximately 5.6% of the sample.

The CDR3 runs 14 amino acids, cysteine and phenylalanine included. Just the 42-base CDR3 DNA is kept, in frame starting at base 1. CDR1 SGHNT and CDR2 YYREEE are derived from the germline V gene (reference sequence). The V end gives up 6 bases and the J end 4 bases, leaving 8 bases in the junction not matched to a gene. The sample consisted of peripheral blood. This chain joins TRBV5-4 to TRBJ2-7, with 9 junctional bases fitting TRBD1. The TCR originated in a woman in her 70s with COVID-19, enrolled during active disease. CDR3 protein: CASNQTGGKYEQYF. The sequenced DNA is TGTGCCAGCAACCAAACAGGGGGCAAGTACGAGCAGTACTTC.